The clone carrying this T cell receptor (beta chain) showed up many times. The antigen remains undetermined. The sample is drawn from a study of T-cell reconstitution after alpha-beta-depleted transplantation in children. Findings and caveats of the study: One year post-transplant, T-cell counts and diversity were largely derived from T cells produced anew. Day-60 TCRbeta diversity that was high in some patients was derived from surviving recipient T cells and thymic progenitors. After transplant, at about two months, alpha-beta T cells were reportedly derived from several hundred expanded graft clones.

Unique molecular identifiers were used to barcode this TCRbeta library. TCRdb re-derived calls from the PCR reads in MiXCR, one entry per CDR3 protein. This repertoire shows some 550,000 distinct CDR3 sequences, 20% to 25% found once; its top ten account for roughly 14%. The receptor comes from a boy younger than two who had a stem cell transplant for acute myeloid leukemia, so the T cells may come from the graft donor. The material sequenced was PBMCs, mostly from graft donor cells, taken 360 days after TCRalphabeta/CD19-depleted stem cell transplant.

The CDR3 DNA sequence: TGTGCCACCTCGGAGGCGGACAGGGGGCACTACGAGCAGTACTTC. Protein: CATSEADRGHYEQYF. V is TRBV15 and J is TRBJ2-7, with 11 nucleotides matching TRBD1. CDR3 length equals 15 residues. Germline CDR1 LNHNV, CDR2 YYDKDF (reference sequence). J lost 3 bases, V lost 8 bases, and 9 bases had no gene match.